This T cell receptor (beta chain) was identified in a study of T cell repertoires in cytomegalovirus infection. For the study at large: Evidence of both CMV infection and a matching HLA type came from public TCR beta signatures.

One entry per CDR3 protein results from TCRdb running MiXCR on the reads. The data contain approximately 990,000 distinct CDR3 sequences, 25% to 40% of them singletons. Study results and caveats: Across the ex vivo response, the dominant clonotypes were HLA-C-restricted CMV-specific TCR beta clonotypes.

This clonotype was recorded at least ten times. Its antigen is currently unknown. Sequencing used cultured CD8+ T cells from PBMCs, obtained from culture after CMV antigen stimulation. The sequence was obtained from a human donor in good health (CMV status not recorded). Some clones in this sample may be carry-over from other donors' samples.

CDR3 loop: CASSLGPAGPNTDTQYF. CDR3 coding DNA: TGTGCCAGCAGCTTAGGGCCAGCGGGGCCCAACACAGATACGCAGTATTTT. The V and J genes are TRBV7-6 and TRBJ2-3, with 7 bases identical to TRBD2. CDR1 and CDR2 from the germline V gene are SGHVS and FNYEAQ. The CDR3 consists of 17 residues. Trimming took 1 base from V and 2 from J; bases not matched to a gene: 9.